Each of the 9 T cell receptor beta chains below was sequenced from the same sample in a study of T cells in Graves' hyperthyroidism and ophthalmopathy. RNA transcripts provided the source from which TCR beta CDR3 regions were amplified. First-round RT-PCR with HTBI primers amplified the TCR CDR3 region. A single record per CDR3 protein comes from TCRdb applying MiXCR to the multiplex PCR reads. Of about 640,000 distinct CDR3 sequences in the sample, about 15% were seen once. Sequencing was performed on blood. These receptors originate from a woman aged 50 to 60 with Graves' ophthalmopathy.

This clonotype was seen a few times. The V and J genes are TRBV25-1 and TRBJ1-2; D possibly corresponds to TRBD1 (5 bases). The V end lost 4 bases, the J end lost 4 bases, and 13 bases lay between the germline ends. Looked up from germline, CDR1 is MGHDK and CDR2 is SYGVNS. This CDR3 is built from 14 residues. CDR3 DNA sequence: TGTGCCAGCAGTGCCGGGGGAGTGGCCTATGGCTACACCTTC. It codes for CASSAGGVAYGYTF.

V is TRBV9 and J is TRBJ1-2, with a possible D match to TRBD1 (6 bases). Trimming removed 2 bases from V and 0 bases from J, with 11 bases in between. This CDR3 spans 15 amino acids. Germline-derived CDR1 and CDR2 are SGDLS and YYNGEE. The DNA for the CDR3 is TGTGCCAGCAGCGTCACAGGGAACGCTAACTATGGCTACACCTTC. Its protein is CASSVTGNANYGYTF.

Many counts were recorded for this clonotype. The chain employs TRBV6-5 and TRBJ2-6; possibly TRBD2 for D (5 bases). Trimming removed 0 bases at V and 0 bases at J, with 9 bases between. The CDR3 covers 17 residues. The germline V gene encodes CDR1 MNHEY and CDR2 SVGAGI. Here the CDR3 reads CASSYSGSHSGANVLTF. In DNA form, the CDR3 reads TGTGCCAGCAGTTACTCTGGGAGCCACTCTGGGGCCAACGTCCTGACTTTC.

This clonotype has only a few counts. The junction does not match germline at one end; this may be a read error. The chain links TRBV6-6 to TRBJ2-3; 8 bases match TRBD2. From germline, CDR1 is MNHNY and CDR2 SVGAGI (reference sequence). CDR3 length: 15 residues. In DNA, the CDR3 is TGTGCCAGCGGTTACTCAGCGGGAGCCACAGATACGCAGTATTTT. Its protein product is CASGYSAGATDTQYF.

In this sample, this clonotype turned up a few times. J is TRBJ2-4 and V is TRBV20-1, with a tentative D call TRBD1 (5 bases). The CDR3 is 14 amino acids. CDR1 is DFQATT, CDR2 SNEGSKA, per germline (reference sequence). V lost 4 bases and J lost 3, with 13 bases in between. DNA of the CDR3: TGCAGTGCTATCCCTGGGCAGGGCAAAAACATTCAGTACTTC. Its protein is CSAIPGQGKNIQYF.

This sequence joins TRBV29-1 and TRBJ2-3; 7 nucleotides match TRBD2. CDR3 length: 14 amino acids. Germline CDR1 and CDR2: SQVTM and ANQGSEA. V lost 7 bases and J lost 0; bases outside the gene matches: 7. As DNA, the CDR3 is TGCAGCGGCCTTGCGGGAGCTAGCACAGATACGCAGTATTTT. Translating gives CSGLAGASTDTQYF.

This clonotype was detected a few times. V and J are TRBV20-1 and TRBJ2-3; D uncertain. This CDR3 region has 15 residues. Germline CDR1 DFQATT, CDR2 SNEGSKA (reference sequence). Deletions cut 1 base from V and 3 bases from J, with 14 bases between. The CDR3 nucleotides read TGCAGTGCTAGAGTCCCTACGACTCGAACAGATACGCAGTATTTT. It codes for CSARVPTTRTDTQYF.

The rearrangement uses TRBV6-2 or TRBV6-3 and TRBJ1-5, with D perhaps matching TRBD1 (6 bases). Trimming cost V 0 bases and J 4 bases, with 13 bases left between them. The CDR3 has 16 residues. The germline V gene has CDR1 MNHEY and CDR2 SVGEGT. The CDR3 DNA is TGTGCCAGCAGTTACTCCGTGACAGGCGGGAATCAGCCCCAGCATTTT. As protein: CASSYSVTGGNQPQHF.

V gene TRBV14 combines with J gene TRBJ2-5; D is unclear. The CDR3 has 15 amino acids. Germline loops: CDR1 SGHDN, CDR2 FVKESK. Trimming left V 0 bases short and J 4 bases short, with 12 bases between. Here the CDR3 reads CASSQDPGASETQYF. In DNA form, the CDR3 reads TGTGCCAGCAGCCAAGACCCCGGAGCGTCAGAGACCCAGTACTTC.